The clone carrying this T cell receptor beta chain was detected a few times. The sample is drawn from a study of molecular identifiers for immune sequencing clone quantification. The CDR3 covers 16 residues. The V segment lost 6 bases and the J segment 4 bases; nucleotides outside the gene matches: 11. From germline, CDR1 is MNHEY and CDR2 SVGAGI. A single record per CDR3 protein comes from TCRdb applying MiXCR to the PCR reads. The table has approximately 680,000 distinct CDR3 sequences, roughly 27% seen once; the top ten hold about 0.84%. The clonotype comes from a human donor in good health. Some libraries in this study had Jurkat cell RNA spiked in. The chain uses TRBV6-5 and TRBJ2-2; 7 positions agree with TRBD2. Sequencing used naive CD8+ T cells from blood, with Jurkat cell RNA spiked in. The subset here: FACS-sorted CD8+CD4-CCR7+CD45RA+ naive T cells. The CDR3 is CASSPSAGAVTGELFF. The DNA for the CDR3 is TGTGCCAGCAGCCCTTCTGCGGGAGCGGTCACCGGGGAGCTGTTTTTT.